This record looks at one TCR beta chain sequence and its context. No antigen is known for it. These data belong to a study of Graves' ophthalmopathy and Graves' hyperthyroidism. Study as a whole: Stable hyperthyroidism denotes an absence of ophthalmopathy throughout 18 months of follow-up. Findings and caveats of the study: A model built from 13 signatures distinguished ophthalmopathy from stable hyperthyroidism with approximately 89% sensitivity and approximately 82% specificity.

Using RNA transcripts, the TCR beta CDR3 regions were amplified. First-round RT-PCR employed HTBI primers, with a second-round multiplex PCR after it. TCRdb re-derived calls from the multiplex PCR reads in MiXCR, one entry per CDR3 protein. The sample gives approximately 1.2 million distinct CDR3 sequences, about two fifths of which show up once; 8.5% to 14% is in the top ten. Diagnoses were established from clinical symptoms, serum thyroxine, TRAb, thyroid ultrasound and orbital computed tomography. This CDR3 region has 13 residues. Germline loops: CDR1 SNHLY, CDR2 FYNNEI. The V and J ends lost 4 bases and 6 bases respectively, with 13 bases between them.

The clonotype was recovered from an adult man with Graves' hyperthyroidism. Sequenced: peripheral blood or thyroid tissue (not recorded which). The V gene is TRBV2, the J gene TRBJ2-7, with no clear D. CDR3 residues: CASSGRVGIEQYF. The DNA of the CDR3 is TGTGCCAGCAGTGGTAGGGTAGGCATCGAGCAGTACTTC. The whole variable domain, filled in from reference TRBV2 and TRBJ2-7, reads EPEVTQTPSHQVTQMGQEVILRCVPISNHLYFYWYRQILGQKVEFLVSFYNNEISEKSEIFDDQFSVERPDGSNFTLKIRSTKLEDSAMYFCASSGRVGIEQYFGPGTRLTVT.